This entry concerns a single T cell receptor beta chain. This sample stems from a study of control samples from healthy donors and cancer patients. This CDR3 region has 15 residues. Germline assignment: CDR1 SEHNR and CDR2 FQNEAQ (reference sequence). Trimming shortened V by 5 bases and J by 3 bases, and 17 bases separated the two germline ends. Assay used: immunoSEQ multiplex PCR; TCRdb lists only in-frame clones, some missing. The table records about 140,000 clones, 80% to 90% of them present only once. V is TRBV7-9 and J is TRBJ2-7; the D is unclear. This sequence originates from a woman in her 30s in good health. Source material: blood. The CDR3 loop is CASSPGPDGDYEQYF. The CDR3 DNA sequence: TGTGCCAGCAGCCCAGGTCCGGACGGTGACTACGAGCAGTACTTC.